This TCR beta chain appears in the sequencing data of a study of lymphopenia after photon versus proton radiotherapy. Study results and limitations: Under photons, naive T cells and diversity fell while effector/memory populations rose.

Clones were sequenced by immunoSEQ multiplex PCR, and TCRdb holds only the in-frame ones, with some missing. The data show tens of thousands of clones, about nine tenths seen once. As regards this clone: The antigen is not known.

The V gene's germline CDR1 is SGHTA and CDR2 FQGNSA. The CDR3 covers 14 residues. V trimming: 5 bases; J trimming: 3 bases; junction bases outside the gene matches: 7. The sequencing here drew on peripheral blood, taken from a patient treated with photon-based radiotherapy. The genes are TRBV7-2 and TRBJ2-7; 7 bases align to TRBD2. This clonotype was sampled from a woman aged 70-85 years with pancreatic cancer. The DNA of the CDR3 is TGTGCCAGCAGCGTGCGGGAGTCGGGCTACGAGCAGTACTTC. Translated: CASSVRESGYEQYF.